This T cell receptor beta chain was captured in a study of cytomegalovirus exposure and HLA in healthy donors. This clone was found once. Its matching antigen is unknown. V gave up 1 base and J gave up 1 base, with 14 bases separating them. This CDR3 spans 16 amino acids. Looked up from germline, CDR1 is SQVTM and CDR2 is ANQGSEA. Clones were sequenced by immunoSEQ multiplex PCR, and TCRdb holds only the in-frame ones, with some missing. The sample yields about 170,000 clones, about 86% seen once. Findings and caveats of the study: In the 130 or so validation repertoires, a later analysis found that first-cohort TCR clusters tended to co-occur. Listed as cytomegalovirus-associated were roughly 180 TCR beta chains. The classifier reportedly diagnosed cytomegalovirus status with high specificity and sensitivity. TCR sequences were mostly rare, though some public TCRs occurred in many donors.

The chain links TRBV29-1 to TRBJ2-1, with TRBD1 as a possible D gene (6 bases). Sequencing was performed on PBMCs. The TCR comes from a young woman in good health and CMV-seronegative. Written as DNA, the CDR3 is TGCAGCGTTGAAGCCCAGGGGAGAAGTTCCTACAATGAGCAGTTCTTC. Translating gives CSVEAQGRSSYNEQFF.